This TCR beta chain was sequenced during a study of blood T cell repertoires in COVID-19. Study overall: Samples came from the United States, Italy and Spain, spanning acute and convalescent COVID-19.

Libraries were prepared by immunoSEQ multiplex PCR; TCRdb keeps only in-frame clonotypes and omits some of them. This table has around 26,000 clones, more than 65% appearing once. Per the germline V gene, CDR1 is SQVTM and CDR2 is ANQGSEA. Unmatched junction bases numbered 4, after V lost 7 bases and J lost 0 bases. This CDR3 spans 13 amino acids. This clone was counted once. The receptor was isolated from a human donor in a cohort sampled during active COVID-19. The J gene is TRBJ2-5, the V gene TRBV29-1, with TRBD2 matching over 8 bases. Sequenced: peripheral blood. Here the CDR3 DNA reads TGCAGCGCGAGACTAGCGAACCAAGAGACCCAGTACTTC. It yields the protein CSARLANQETQYF.